These 6 T cell receptor beta chains originate from one sample sequenced in a study of vaccination effects on CD4 cells after COVID-19. TCRdb's table, derived via immunoSEQ multiplex PCR, lists solely in-frame clones and lacks some. The table lists more than 20,000 clones, approximately 69% of them singletons. Sequencing was preceded by expansion of antigen-specific CD4+ T cells with viral peptide pools in the ViraFEST assay. Scientists isolated CD4+ T cells after an approximately ten-day culture period ended. This individual tested PCR-positive for SARS-CoV-2 infection between March and December 2020. The antigens for these receptors are not known. Sample: CD4+ T cells from PBMCs cultured with SARS-CoV-2 spike peptides, taken before COVID-19 vaccination. All receptors come from a human donor who had a prior SARS-CoV-2 infection.

This clone showed up just a few times. The V and J genes are TRBV7-9 and TRBJ1-4; no definite D call. The CDR3 consists of 12 residues. The germline gives CDR1 SEHNR, CDR2 FQNEAQ (reference sequence). V lost 4 bases to trimming and J lost 6 bases, with 6 bases between them. The chain's CDR3 is CASSSWDEKLFF. The CDR3 DNA is TGTGCCAGCAGCTCCTGGGATGAAAAACTGTTTTTT. The full variable domain, rest sourced from reference TRBV7-9 and TRBJ1-4, is DTGVSQNPRHKITKRGQNVTFRCDPISEHNRLYWYRQTLGQGPEFLTYFQNEAQLEKSRLLSDRFSAERPKGSFSTLEIQRTEQGDSAMYLCASSSWDEKLFFGSGTQLSVL.

This clone occurred a few times. This chain connects TRBV5-4 to TRBJ1-5, with D uncertain. The V gene's germline CDR1 is SGHNT and CDR2 YYREEE (reference sequence). The CDR3 is made up of 13 amino acids. Between the trimmed V and J ends, which lost 0 bases and 4 bases, there was a span of 5 bases. CDR3 nucleotides: TGTGCCAGCAGCTTGGCTGGGAATCAGCCCCAGCATTTT. The encoded protein is CASSLAGNQPQHF.

V usage is TRBV7-8 and J usage is TRBJ2-2; 12 bases map to TRBD1. The CDR3 extends over 17 amino acids. Germline V lookup: CDR1 SGHVS, CDR2 FQNEAQ. V gave up 5 bases and J gave up 5 bases; unmatched junction bases: 9. This chain's CDR3 is CASSSRDRGRDTGELFF. As DNA, the CDR3 is TGTGCCAGCAGCAGTAGGGACAGGGGGCGAGATACCGGGGAGCTGTTTTTT.

This clone was recorded once. This rearrangement joins TRBV7-8 to TRBJ2-7; D may be TRBD1 (6 bases). Germline V gene lookup returns CDR1 SGHVS and CDR2 FQNEAQ. Deletions cut 3 bases from V and 0 bases from J, with 9 bases between. The CDR3 sequence is 14 residues long. CDR3 bases: TGTGCCAGCAGCTTCAGGGGAATCTCCTACGAGCAGTACTTC. Amino acids: CASSFRGISYEQYF.

The V call is TRBV7-9, the J call TRBJ1-4, with D possibly matching TRBD1 (6 bases). Germline-derived CDR1 and CDR2 are SEHNR and FQNEAQ (reference sequence). The ends were cut back, 3 bases at V and 6 bases at J, with 11 bases in the middle. This CDR3 has 14 amino acids. The chain's CDR3 is CASSFLQGDEKLFF. The CDR3 DNA is TGTGCCAGCAGCTTTTTACAGGGTGATGAAAAACTGTTTTTT.

V is TRBV19 and J is TRBJ2-7, with D perhaps matching TRBD1 (6 bases). Trimming took off 5 bases at V and 2 bases at J, with 10 bases between the two ends. This CDR3 region has 13 residues. Germline CDR1 LNHDA, CDR2 SQIVND (reference sequence). The CDR3 DNA sequence: TGTGCCAGTAGTCCGGACAGAGCCTACGAGCAGTACTTC. Translation gives CASSPDRAYEQYF.